This entry lists 27 T cell receptor beta chains sequenced from one sample in a study of blood T cells in healthy people across ages. Next came a second PCR, run for about 7 to 11 cycles, which used a sample-barcoded 5' primer along with a J-beta primer mix. TCRdb independently ran MiXCR on the 5' RACE reads; one entry per CDR3 protein. The sample contains 1.6 million or so distinct CDR3 sequences, about 31% of which appear only once. The sample taken for sequencing was blood. The receptors here all came from a woman aged 25 to 39 in good health.

Comment on this clonotype: One junction end does not reproduce the germline sequence, and a read error may be involved. J is TRBJ2-1 and V is TRBV10-3; 13 bases are shared with TRBD2. The tail of the sequence fits TRBJ2-7 better, so the J call may be wrong. The CDR3 consists of 17 residues. Germline CDR1 ENHRY, CDR2 SYGVKD. This chain's CDR3 is CAIGEWRLAGGTYEQYF. The CDR3 nucleotides read TGTGCCATCGGTGAGTGGAGACTAGCGGGAGGAACCTACGAGCAGTACTTC.

A single count supports this clonotype. This clone may be a read error of a much larger clone one base away. This chain uses TRBV7-3 with TRBJ2-1; D is ambiguous. CDR3 length: 13 residues. Germline-derived CDR1 and CDR2 are SGHTA and FQGTGA. Trimming took off 1 base at V and 8 bases at J, with 9 bases between the two ends. The CDR3 DNA reads TGTGCCAGCAGCTTAATTTTCAGCGATGAGCAGTTCTTC. Amino acid sequence: CASSLIFSDEQFF.

The chain couples TRBV12-5 to TRBJ2-1; no clear D. With 4 bases removed from V and 0 bases from J, the gap between germline ends came to 19 bases. The germline V gene has CDR1 LGHNT and CDR2 FRNRAP. The CDR3 covers 18 residues. In nucleotides, the CDR3 is TGTGCTAGTGGTTCTTTTATCGGCAGTTCTAGCTCCTACAATGAGCAGTTCTTC. Encoded protein: CASGSFIGSSSSYNEQFF.

This clonotype was picked up a small number of times. The CDR3 protein is CASSQDGPGGQFF. The CDR3 coding sequence is TGTGCCAGCAGCCAAGATGGCCCGGGGGGGCAGTTCTTC. This chain uses TRBV3-1 with TRBJ2-1; 7 nucleotides match TRBD2. The CDR3 is made up of 13 amino acids. CDR1 and CDR2 (germline): LGHDT, YNNKEL (reference sequence). With V trimmed by 0 bases and J by 12 bases, 5 bases remained unmatched.

This clonotype appeared many times. The chain employs TRBV9 and TRBJ2-1; TRBD1 aligns across 7 bases. The CDR3 extends over 16 amino acids. The ends lost 0 bases at V and 8 bases at J; junction bases unmatched: 11. Per the germline V gene, CDR1 is SGDLS and CDR2 is YYNGEE. The DNA for the CDR3 is TGTGCCAGCAGCGTAGCGGGGCGAACAGGGGAGTATGAGCAGTTCTTC. Amino acids: CASSVAGRTGEYEQFF.

The chain links TRBV4-1 to TRBJ1-1; TRBD1 matches at 8 bases. The CDR3 runs 15 residues. Germline-derived CDR1 and CDR2 are MGHRA and YSYEKL. The ends lost 4 bases at V and 8 bases at J; junction bases unmatched: 12. The CDR3 region has the DNA TGCGCCAGCAGCCCGACTGGGACAGGAGAAAGAGAAGCTTTCTTT. This codes for CASSPTGTGEREAFF.

The gene calls are TRBV2 and TRBJ2-5, with 9 bases matching TRBD2. The germline gives CDR1 SNHLY, CDR2 FYNNEI. V dropped 6 bases and J dropped 0; count of bases not matched to a gene: 8. The CDR3 is made up of 16 amino acids. CDR3 nucleotides: TGTGCCAGCAGAACCTTAGCGGGGGCGTACCAAGAGACCCAGTACTTC. The encoded protein is CASRTLAGAYQETQYF. Based on the CDR3 plus reference TRBV2 and TRBJ2-5, the full variable domain is EPEVTQTPSHQVTQMGQEVILRCVPISNHLYFYWYRQILGQKVEFLVSFYNNEISEKSEIFDDQFSVERPDGSNFTLKIRSTKLEDSAMYFCASRTLAGAYQETQYFGPGTRLLVL.

The V and J genes are TRBV10-3 and TRBJ1-1; D gene unclear. The CDR3 sequence is 14 residues long. The V end lost 2 bases, the J end lost 1 base, and 8 bases lay between the germline ends. Germline loops: CDR1 ENHRY, CDR2 SYGVKD. DNA for the CDR3: TGTGCCATCAGTGAGACCGACCCGAACACTGAAGCTTTCTTT. Protein sequence: CAISETDPNTEAFF.

The CDR3 reads CASSRTTVNNEQFF. DNA of the CDR3: TGTGCCAGCAGCCGGACAACCGTTAACAATGAGCAGTTCTTC. The gene calls are TRBV5-5 and TRBJ2-1; weak D call: TRBD1 (5 bases). CDR1 SGHKS and CDR2 YYEKEE come from the germline V gene (reference sequence). This CDR3 spans 14 amino acids. V lost 4 bases to trimming and J lost 5 bases, with 13 bases between them.

V and J are TRBV10-3 and TRBJ2-1; maybe TRBD2 (6 bases). V gave up 7 bases and J gave up 8 bases, with 18 bases separating them. CDR1 and CDR2 (germline): ENHRY, SYGVKD. The length of the CDR3 is 14 residues. The DNA of the CDR3 is TGTGCCATCACTCGCGGGACTCCCTGCGATGAGCAGTTCTTC. The encoded protein is CAITRGTPCDEQFF.

This clonotype was observed a few times. CDR3 protein: CASSYSPGLNEKLFF. The CDR3 region has the DNA TGTGCCAGCAGTTACTCGCCAGGGCTTAATGAAAAACTGTTTTTT. The J gene is TRBJ1-4, the V gene TRBV6-5; D perhaps matches TRBD1 (5 bases). The CDR3 is 15 amino acids. Trimming left V 0 bases short and J 4 bases short, with 9 bases between. Germline-derived CDR1 and CDR2 are MNHEY and SVGAGI.

The chain combines TRBV5-5 with TRBJ1-2; 10 bases line up with TRBD1. Germline V gives CDR1 SGHKS, CDR2 YYEKEE (reference sequence). The CDR3 is made up of 17 amino acids. V was pared by 4 bases and J by 8 bases, with 17 bases of the junction left unmatched. CDR3 protein: CASSPLIPTGGWRGYTF. The CDR3 region has the DNA TGTGCCAGCAGCCCTTTAATCCCGACAGGGGGCTGGAGGGGCTACACCTTC.

In regard to this clonotype: A junction end diverges from the germline sequence, so it may reflect a read error. This chain joins TRBV28 and TRBJ2-5, with D possibly matching TRBD2 (6 bases). Germline values: CDR1 MDHEN, CDR2 SYDVKM. The CDR3 covers 13 residues. CDR3 sequence (DNA): TGTACCAGCACCAACGGAGGGAGGGAGACCCAGTACTTC. Encoded protein: CTSTNGGRETQYF.

In the case of this clonotype: At one end, the junction sequence differs from germline, possibly due to a read error. The chain couples TRBV20-1 to TRBJ1-6, with D possibly TRBD1 on 5 matching bases. The germline V gene has CDR1 DFQATT and CDR2 SNEGSKA (reference sequence). The CDR3 has 16 amino acids. The CDR3 nucleotides are TGCGGTGCTAGAGATCAGGCAGGGACGATGGATTCACCCCTCCACTTT. This codes for CGARDQAGTMDSPLHF.

This clonotype was found many times. This chain links TRBV12-3 or TRBV12-4 with TRBJ2-3; D is perhaps TRBD1 or TRBD2 (6 bases each). The CDR3 has 14 residues. The V end lost 3 bases, the J end lost 6 bases, and 13 bases lay between the germline ends. CDR3 DNA: TGTGCCAGCAGTTTCTATGGGGGGCAGGATACGCAGTATTTT. Its translation is CASSFYGGQDTQYF.

The chain couples TRBV7-2 to TRBJ1-1, with 7 positions matching TRBD1. The germline CDR1 and CDR2 sequences are SGHTA and FQGNSA. The CDR3 has 15 residues. The trim removed 5 bases at V and 5 bases at J, leaving 11 bases unmatched. Here the CDR3 reads CASSLRQGVLTEAFF. CDR3 in DNA: TGTGCCAGCAGCCTCCGACAGGGAGTATTAACTGAAGCTTTCTTT.

On this clonotype itself: Mismatch with germline at one junction end may stem from a read error. The rearrangement links TRBV18 to TRBJ1-1, with D possibly being TRBD1 (5 bases). Germline V gene lookup returns CDR1 KGHSH and CDR2 LQKENI. CDR3 length: 15 amino acids. The CDR3 is CASTPDGASDTEAFF. CDR3 coding DNA: TGTGCCAGCACACCAGACGGGGCCAGTGACACTGAAGCTTTCTTT.

This clonotype turned up a few times. The V call is TRBV6-6, the J call TRBJ2-5; D is undetermined. From germline, CDR1 is MNHNY and CDR2 SVGAGI (reference sequence). The CDR3 totals 14 residues. V dropped 5 bases and J dropped 4 bases, with 14 bases sitting between them. For the CDR3, the DNA is TGTGCCAGCAGTCCCACCGGAAGGGCAGAGACCCAGTACTTC. Protein sequence: CASSPTGRAETQYF.

This clonotype turned up a few times. V gene TRBV18 combines with J gene TRBJ2-1; D possibly corresponds to TRBD1 (5 bases). Trimming cost V 2 bases and J 5 bases, with 13 bases left between them. The CDR3 consists of 15 residues. CDR1 KGHSH and CDR2 LQKENI come from the germline V gene. The CDR3 nucleotides read TGTGCCAGCTCACCAAGCAGAAGGGGAAACAATGAGCAGTTCTTC. Protein product: CASSPSRRGNNEQFF.

In the case of this clonotype: An end of the junction differs from the germline gene, which may be a read error. The rearrangement uses TRBV7-2 and TRBJ2-1; perhaps TRBD2 as D (5 bases). The CDR3 is 12 amino acids. Germline assignment: CDR1 SGHTA and CDR2 FQGNSA. CDR3 residues: CASSPGVGERFF. CDR3 in DNA: TGTGCCAGCAGCCCCGGGGTTGGCGAGCGGTTCTTC.

The chain recombines TRBV12-2 with TRBJ2-7; the table names TRBD1, a call not compared with the DNA. TRBV12-2 is given as a pseudogene. This CDR3 is 15 amino acids long. CDR3 DNA sequence: TGTGCAAGTCGGCTTGGGACAGGGCCCTTAAGGGAGCAGTACTTC. Amino acids: CASRLGTGPLREQYF.

CDR3 in amino acids: CASSAGLAAESYEQYF. In nucleotides, the CDR3 is TGCGCCAGCAGCGCGGGACTAGCGGCCGAATCCTACGAGCAGTACTTC. The chain employs TRBV5-1 and TRBJ2-7; 11 nucleotides agree with TRBD2. This CDR3 spans 16 amino acids. The V and J ends lost 4 bases and 1 base, in that order; junction bases with no gene match: 7. The germline V gene encodes CDR1 SGHRS and CDR2 YFSETQ. The variable domain in full, with the rest retrieved from reference TRBV5-1 and TRBJ2-7, is KAGVTQTPRYLIKTRGQQVTLSCSPISGHRSVSWYQQTPGQGLQFLFEYFSETQRNKGNFPGRFSGRQFSNSRSEMNVSTLELGDSALYLCASSAGLAAESYEQYFGPGTRLTVT.

The chain links TRBV6-1 to TRBJ1-1, with a weak D call TRBD1 (6 bases). V lost 9 bases, J lost 1 base, and 18 bases lay in between. Germline V lookup: CDR1 MNHNS, CDR2 SASEGT. The CDR3 runs to 15 residues. The CDR3 region is CASLSGTNKNTEAFF. CDR3 bases: TGTGCCAGTCTATCCGGGACAAACAAGAACACTGAAGCTTTCTTT.

The chain is built from TRBV2 and TRBJ2-5; 10 nucleotides line up with TRBD2. The better agreement between TRBJ2-7 and the DNA end casts doubt on the J call. The CDR3 consists of 14 residues. CDR1 and CDR2 (germline): SNHLY, FYNNEI. The CDR3 region is CASRAGGPISEQYF. The DNA for the CDR3 is TGTGCCAGCAGAGCGGGAGGGCCTATTTCCGAGCAGTACTTC.

The J gene is TRBJ2-1, the V gene TRBV7-3; D is possibly TRBD1 or TRBD2 (5 bases each). V lost 3 bases and J lost 6, with 15 bases in between. The germline gives CDR1 SGHTA, CDR2 FQGTGA. CDR3 length: 15 amino acids. CDR3 nucleotide sequence: TGTGCCAGCAGCTTCGGGACCCGAAACGGCAATGAGCAGTTCTTC. Its translation: CASSFGTRNGNEQFF. Looking up the rest from reference TRBV7-3 and TRBJ2-1 gives the full variable domain: GAGVSQTPSNKVTEKGKYVELRCDPISGHTALYWYRQSLGQGPEFLIYFQGTGAADDSGLPNDRFFAVRPEGSVSTLKIQRTERGDSAVYLCASSFGTRNGNEQFFGPGTRLTVL.

The chain combines TRBV28 with TRBJ2-6, with 12 bases matching TRBD1. Germline assignment: CDR1 MDHEN and CDR2 SYDVKM. The CDR3 extends over 16 amino acids. V trimming: 10 bases; J trimming: 4 bases; junction bases outside the gene matches: 8. The CDR3 nucleotides are TGTGCCACTACGGGACAGGGGGCGCGGGGGGCCAACGTCCTGACTTTC. It codes for CATTGQGARGANVLTF.

This clonotype has ten or more counts. This chain connects TRBV20-1 to TRBJ1-6, with D possibly matching TRBD1 (6 bases). V gave up 7 bases and J gave up 7 bases, with 20 bases separating them. The CDR3 has 15 amino acids. Germline CDR1 reads DFQATT; CDR2 reads SNEGSKA (reference sequence). The CDR3 protein is CSVGEFRGRNSPLHF. CDR3 coding DNA: TGCAGTGTCGGAGAGTTCAGGGGTCGGAATTCACCCCTCCACTTT.